This T cell receptor (beta chain) stems from a study of T cell responses to AZD1222 COVID-19 vaccine (dated by TCRdb to the early 2020s). Broadly, across the study: AZD1222 recipients given second doses at about 4 weeks or at about 12 weeks were pooled, since spike-specific TCR depth and breadth were not found to differ between the two schedules. Trial participants were enrolled into age subgroups of 18-55, 56-69 and 70-plus years, which contained around 150, 28 and 57 TCR-sequenced participants, respectively. TCR sequencing was performed for 233 trial participants, of whom some 200 were given two doses of AZD1222 and around 25 were given two doses of MenACWY control vaccine. What the research found in general, with its limitations: Conclusions about previously exposed vaccinees were limited because only a handful of AZD1222 recipients were SARS-CoV-2 seropositive at baseline. CD4 TCRs associated with the vaccine covered the entire spike protein, and the dominant responses were in regions 160-218 and 743-854. Participants were mostly white British and included more females than males, and it was suggested by the authors that clonal diversity may have been underestimated. In the small 56-69-year group, the increase in depth fell short of significance, most likely because of low power. A significant rise in spike-specific TCR breadth and depth was observed after two AZD1222 doses relative to day 0 and relative to MenACWY recipients. Because no day 14 peak-response samples were available, repertoires were characterized only after the peak T cell response. Epitopes outside the regions mutated in the B.1.351 and B.1.1.7 variants were reportedly recognized by nearly half of the unique spike-specific TCRs.

Its CDR3 holds 14 amino acids, cysteine through phenylalanine. The only DNA kept is the CDR3, 42 bases in frame from the first base. The germline V gene (reference sequence) sets CDR1 to MNHNY and CDR2 to SVGAGI. Between the V and J ends, shortened by 7 bases and 0 bases respectively, the junction contains 12 bases. The CDR3 regions of human TCRbeta chains were analyzed by immunosequencing. The paper's data handling went like this. Repertoire TCRs were checked for matches against a reference library of SARS-CoV-2-specific TCRs that had been generated using the MIRA antigen-specificity platform. Breadth meant the fraction of unique TCRs that were SARS-CoV-2-associated, whereas depth meant the fraction of total T cells that were SARS-CoV-2-associated. Using the MIRA data, each spike-specific TCR was assigned both to the spike region to which the TCR was reactive and to a CD4 or CD8 class. Log10-transformed breadth and depth values were compared by one-way ANOVA with Sidak's multiple comparisons tests. TCRdb obtained this table from immuneACCESS and retained in-frame rearrangements with V and J assigned. These tables miss some clones; where compared with another copy, unresolved V genes account for less than half of the shortfall, and the remainder is unexplained. V, J and clone size are taken as reported in that table, and D and trimming were inferred from the DNA itself. Across this sample there are some 88,000 clones, with under 95% seen only once. Together, the top ten hold approximately 5.2% of the sample.

A remark on this clone: This clone's antigen is unknown. It has no much larger one-base neighbor in the sample; base qualities were not kept.

The meaning of the sample's time point label: baseline before first vaccination. Vaccinee samples were obtained from the UK trials COV001 and COV002, which included a single-blind randomized controlled phase 2/3 trial of AZD1222 (ChAdOx1 nCoV-19) in healthy adults. For TCRbeta chain sequencing, PBMC samples were collected from trial participants at day 0 and at day 28 after the second dose. The chain couples TRBV6-6 to TRBJ1-1; 5 matching bases give a weak D call of TRBD1. This TCR came from an adult in good health. The sequencing here drew on peripheral blood, taken on day 0 of AZD1222 vaccination. The bases read TGTGCCAGCATCTTGGGGCGCGTGAACACTGAAGCTTTCTTT. It encodes CASILGRVNTEAFF.